The TCR beta chain described here comes from a study of T-cell reconstitution after alpha-beta-depleted transplantation in children. The CDR3 covers 10 residues. The V and J ends lost 4 bases and 9 bases respectively, with 7 bases between them. From germline, CDR1 is DFQATT and CDR2 SNEGSKA (reference sequence). Molecular barcoding with unique molecular identifiers was used for the TCRbeta library. From the PCR reads, TCRdb called clonotypes with MiXCR, one entry per CDR3 protein. The table lists 600,000 to 700,000 distinct CDR3 sequences, approximately 17% of them singletons, with 1.1% in the top ten. This clonotype was detected many times.

The TCR originated in a human donor who donated a stem cell graft to a child with acute myeloid leukemia. The V and J genes are TRBV20-1 and TRBJ2-1; D is undetermined. Source: PBMCs from the stem cell graft donor, taken from the stem cell graft. As DNA, the CDR3 is TGCAGTGCTATCATGGGTGAGCAGTTCTTC. Its translation: CSAIMGEQFF.